The present T cell receptor (beta chain) was sequenced within a study of shared clonotypes between healthy human individuals. Whole-study context: Researchers assigned three CD4 naive, three CD4 memory, two CD8 naive and one CD8 memory plate to each donor.

Concerning this clone itself: Its antigen is undetermined.

It was 150 to 200 ng DNA, tens of thousands of T cell genomes, that sorted-subset replicate PCRs used. Profiled with immunoSEQ multiplex PCR; TCRdb holds only in-frame clones, not every one. The sample shows approximately 640,000 clones, about two thirds of them seen only once. From germline, CDR1 is SGHRS and CDR2 YFSETQ. The length of the CDR3 is 16 residues. Trimming took 9 bases from V and 1 from J, leaving 21 bases between them. Study results and caveats: Four donors shared approximately 5% of their naive CD4 clonotypes.

Material: memory CD4+ T cells sorted from blood. As to subset: CD45RA-negative fraction. This clonotype originated in a woman in her twenties or thirties in good health. The chain recombines TRBV5-1 with TRBJ2-3; D is unresolved. The CDR3 reads CATTQDANLGTDTQYF. In DNA, the CDR3 is TGCGCCACGACCCAGGATGCGAATTTGGGCACAGATACGCAGTATTTT.